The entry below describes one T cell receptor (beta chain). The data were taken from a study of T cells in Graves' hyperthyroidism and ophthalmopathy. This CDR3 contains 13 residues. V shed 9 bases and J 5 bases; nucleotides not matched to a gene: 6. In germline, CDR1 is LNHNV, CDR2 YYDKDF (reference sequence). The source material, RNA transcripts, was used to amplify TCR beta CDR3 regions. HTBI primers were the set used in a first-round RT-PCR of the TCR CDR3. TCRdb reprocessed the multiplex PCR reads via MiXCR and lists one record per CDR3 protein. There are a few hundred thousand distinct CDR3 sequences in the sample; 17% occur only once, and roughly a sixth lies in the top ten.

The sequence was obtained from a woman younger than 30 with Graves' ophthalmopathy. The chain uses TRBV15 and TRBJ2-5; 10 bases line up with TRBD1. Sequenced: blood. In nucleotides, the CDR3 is TGTGCCACACGGACAGGGGGGAGTGAGACCCAGTACTTC. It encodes CATRTGGSETQYF.